This record concerns one TCR beta chain sequence. Its cognate antigen is unknown. The table came from immunoSEQ multiplex PCR; TCRdb's copy has only in-frame clones and leaves some out. Of around 25,000 clones in the sample, nearly 70% were seen once. This entry is derived from a study of tumor-infiltrating lymphocytes in localized non-small cell lung cancer. Study context: Resected tumor was paired with non-adjacent uninvolved lung from the same patient.

Points from the study as a whole: Tumor T-cell fraction was not associated with recurrence-free survival. Immunotypes IM1 and IM2 had similar TCR-derived T-cell fractions.

The source is a human donor with non-small cell lung cancer. Sequencing was done on a sample of lung tumor tissue.

The CDR3 loop is CASSLDQGSMNTEAFF. The CDR3 coding sequence is TGCGCCAGCAGCTTGGATCAGGGTTCCATGAACACTGAAGCTTTCTTT. The chain has TRBV5-1 and TRBJ1-1; D perhaps matches TRBD1 (5 bases). The CDR3 is made up of 16 amino acids. Per germline, CDR1 SGHRS and CDR2 YFSETQ. V lost 0 bases, J lost 0 bases, and 12 bases lay in between. Looking up the rest from reference TRBV5-1 and TRBJ1-1 gives the full variable domain: KAGVTQTPRYLIKTRGQQVTLSCSPISGHRSVSWYQQTPGQGLQFLFEYFSETQRNKGNFPGRFSGRQFSNSRSEMNVSTLELGDSALYLCASSLDQGSMNTEAFFGQGTRLTVV.